The 31 T cell receptor beta chains below come from one sample, sequenced in a study of blood T cell repertoires in COVID-19. Some clones are missing from TCRdb's copy, which holds only in-frame ones; the method was immunoSEQ multiplex PCR. In the table there are approximately 300,000 clones, 86% of which are singletons. Sequenced material: PBMCs or T cells enriched from blood (not recorded which). The receptors originated from a young woman who had recovered from COVID-19.

V usage is TRBV6-5 and J usage is TRBJ2-5, with 7 bases identical to TRBD2. Germline V gene lookup returns CDR1 MNHEY and CDR2 SVGAGI. The length of the CDR3 is 15 residues. After removal of 7 bases from V and 4 bases from J, the junction contained 12 bases not matched to a gene. The CDR3 reads CASKEPGRRAETQYF. CDR3 bases: TGTGCCAGCAAAGAACCCGGGAGGCGTGCAGAGACCCAGTACTTC.

J is TRBJ1-1 and V is TRBV4-1; perhaps TRBD1 as D (6 bases). This CDR3 region has 15 residues. V lost 1 base and J lost 5, with 14 bases in between. Germline loops: CDR1 MGHRA, CDR2 YSYEKL. The chain's CDR3 is CASSQVAGDGTEAFF. The CDR3 DNA reads TGCGCCAGCAGCCAAGTGGCAGGGGATGGAACTGAAGCTTTCTTT.

The chain employs TRBV27 and TRBJ1-1, with 8 bases that match TRBD1. This CDR3 has 14 amino acids. V lost 3 bases and J lost 10; bases outside the gene matches: 10. Per germline, CDR1 MNHEY and CDR2 SMNVEV (reference sequence). Written as DNA, the CDR3 is TGTGCCAGCAGTTTTACGAGACAGGGGTTGTCAGCTTTCTTT. It is translated as CASSFTRQGLSAFF.

This chain uses TRBV19 with TRBJ1-5; D might be TRBD1 (5 bases). Per germline, CDR1 LNHDA and CDR2 SQIVND (reference sequence). V was cut by 6 bases and J by 1 base, with 13 bases left in between. The CDR3 is 15 amino acids. CDR3 bases: TGTGCCAGTAGGGGGGGTGATTACAGCAATCAGCCCCAGCATTTT. As protein: CASRGGDYSNQPQHF. The full variable domain, its missing parts supplied by reference TRBV19 and TRBJ1-5, is DGGITQSPKYLFRKEGQNVTLSCEQNLNHDAMYWYRQDPGQGLRLIYYSQIVNDFQKGDIAEGYSVSREKKESFPLTVTSAQKNPTAFYLCASRGGDYSNQPQHFGDGTRLSIL.

V gene TRBV6-5 combines with J gene TRBJ2-7, with 7 bases matching TRBD2. This CDR3 is 13 amino acids long. Trimming removed 5 bases from V and 6 bases from J; junction bases left unmatched: 7. CDR1 is MNHEY and CDR2 is SVGAGI in the germline V gene. This CDR3 is CASSQSTGGEQYF. The CDR3, as DNA: TGTGCCAGCAGTCAATCTACGGGAGGCGAGCAGTACTTC.

Comments on this clone: The same CDR3 also results from other DNA sequences found in this sample. The chain links TRBV10-3 to TRBJ2-7; the match to TRBD1 covers 9 bases. V lost 6 bases, J lost 1 base, and 4 bases stayed unmatched. Germline V CDR1 and CDR2: ENHRY, SYGVKD. The CDR3 is 14 residues long. The CDR3 spells CAISPTGGSYEQYF. CDR3 bases: TGTGCCATCAGCCCGACAGGGGGGTCCTACGAGCAGTACTTC.

This clone occurred once. The genes are TRBV27 and TRBJ2-7; 9 nucleotides match TRBD1. The CDR3 runs 15 residues. CDR1 and CDR2 (germline): MNHEY, SMNVEV (reference sequence). V shed 6 bases and J 1 base; nucleotides not matched to a gene: 7. CDR3 region: CASRLFDRGSYEQYF. The CDR3 nucleotides read TGTGCCAGCAGGCTATTCGACAGGGGGTCCTACGAGCAGTACTTC.

The chain employs TRBV5-5 and TRBJ1-3; 7 bases agree with TRBD1. Germline CDR1 reads SGHKS; CDR2 reads YYEKEE (reference sequence). V gave up 2 bases and J gave up 0 bases; unmatched junction bases: 14. The CDR3 loop spans 19 amino acids. This CDR3 reads CASSFTAPGQSYSGNTIYF. The CDR3 DNA reads as TGTGCCAGCAGCTTCACCGCCCCGGGACAGTCCTACTCTGGAAACACCATATATTTT.

This chain connects TRBV12-5 to TRBJ2-5; tentative D call: TRBD2 (6 bases). Germline CDR1 reads LGHNT; CDR2 reads FRNRAP. The CDR3 length is 14 residues. V was clipped by 3 bases and J by 8 bases, with 16 bases between them. The CDR3 DNA sequence: TGTGCTAGTGGTTTTATAGCGGACAATAAAACCCAGTACTTC. This gives the protein CASGFIADNKTQYF. Looking up the rest from reference TRBV12-5 and TRBJ2-5 gives the full variable domain: DARVTQTPRHKVTEMGQEVTMRCQPILGHNTVFWYRQTMMQGLELLAYFRNRAPLDDSGMPKDRFSAEMPDATLATLKIQPSEPRDSAVYFCASGFIADNKTQYFGPGTRLLVL.

The genes are TRBV5-6 and TRBJ2-7; D is possibly TRBD1 (6 bases). The CDR3 has 16 amino acids. V was clipped by 4 bases and J by 1 base, with 18 bases between them. Germline lookup yields CDR1 SGHDT and CDR2 YYEEEE. The CDR3 sequence: CASSQGPHSTSYEQYF. Here the CDR3 DNA reads TGTGCCAGCAGCCAGGGGCCCCACTCCACGTCCTACGAGCAGTACTTC.

V gene TRBV7-9 combines with J gene TRBJ2-7; D gene unclear. From germline, CDR1 is SEHNR and CDR2 FQNEAQ (reference sequence). The CDR3 has 14 amino acids. The V and J ends lost 10 bases and 2 bases respectively, with 18 bases between them. The DNA for the CDR3 is TGTGCCACCAGTTTCACTTCGCAACCCTACGAGCAGTACTTC. Translated: CATSFTSQPYEQYF.

This chain joins TRBV7-6 and TRBJ1-5; no reliable D call. Trimming pared 5 bases from V and 1 base from J, leaving 12 bases between. Germline V gene lookup returns CDR1 SGHVS and CDR2 FNYEAQ. The CDR3 contains 15 residues. As DNA, the CDR3 is TGTGCCAGCAGCCGAGCCCCGGTAAGCAATCAGCCCCAGCATTTT. Translation gives CASSRAPVSNQPQHF.

In DNA form, the CDR3 reads TGTGCCAGCGCCGGGACAGTAGACGAGGGCTACACCTTC. This encodes CASAGTVDEGYTF. The rearrangement uses TRBV7-9 and TRBJ1-2, with TRBD1 matching over 7 bases. This CDR3 is 13 amino acids long. Losses at the gene ends were 8 bases for V and 8 bases for J; bases not matched to a gene: 11. Looked up from germline, CDR1 is SEHNR and CDR2 is FQNEAQ (reference sequence).

The J gene is TRBJ2-7, the V gene TRBV24-1, with a weak D call TRBD2 (5 bases). Germline CDR1 reads KGHDR; CDR2 reads SFDVKD. V was shortened by 5 bases and J by 2 bases, with 12 bases between the two germline ends. The CDR3 runs 14 residues. CDR3 coding DNA: TGTGCCACCAGTGGCCCCGGGAAAGCCTACGAGCAGTACTTC. It specifies CATSGPGKAYEQYF.

The chain couples TRBV28 to TRBJ2-5, with 8 bases that match TRBD2. After removal of 4 bases from V and 1 base from J, the junction contained 8 bases not matched to a gene. CDR1 is MDHEN, CDR2 SYDVKM, per germline. This CDR3 spans 16 amino acids. CDR3 residues: CASSSARTSFQETQYF. CDR3 nucleotide sequence: TGTGCCAGCAGTTCCGCAAGGACTAGCTTCCAAGAGACCCAGTACTTC.

The rearrangement uses TRBV5-6 and TRBJ1-1, with D tentatively TRBD1 (5 bases). V was cut by 0 bases and J by 10 bases, with 13 bases left in between. Germline-derived CDR1 and CDR2 are SGHDT and YYEEEE. The CDR3 loop spans 13 amino acids. CDR3 sequence: CASSLAGREGAFF. CDR3 nucleotides: TGTGCCAGCAGCTTGGCGGGCAGGGAGGGAGCTTTCTTT.

This chain uses TRBV5-8 with TRBJ1-6; TRBD1 is a possible D gene (6 bases). This CDR3 is built from 16 residues. Germline V lookup: CDR1 SGHTS, CDR2 YDEGEE. V gave up 0 bases and J gave up 9 bases, with 16 bases separating them. This CDR3 reads CASSLDEQGPGSPLHF. The CDR3 DNA sequence: TGTGCCAGCAGCTTGGATGAGCAGGGGCCAGGTTCACCCCTCCACTTT. Full variable domain (rest looked up from reference TRBV5-8 and TRBJ1-6): EAGVTQSPTHLIKTRGQQATLRCSPISGHTSVYWYQQALGLGLQFLLWYDEGEERNRGNFPPRFSGRQFPNYSSELNVNALELEDSALYLCASSLDEQGPGSPLHFGNGTRLTVT.

This chain connects TRBV5-5 to TRBJ2-1; the D is unclear. Between the trimmed V and J ends, which lost 0 bases and 5 bases, there was a span of 12 bases. The CDR3 covers 15 residues. Germline V gives CDR1 SGHKS, CDR2 YYEKEE (reference sequence). CDR3 bases: TGTGCCAGCAGCTTGGGCGGCGAGTCCCACAATGAGCAGTTCTTC. Translating gives CASSLGGESHNEQFF.

V is TRBV18 and J is TRBJ2-6, with D maybe TRBD1 (5 bases). Trimming removed 6 bases at V and 0 bases at J, with 18 bases between. The germline gives CDR1 KGHSH, CDR2 LQKENI. The CDR3 extends over 18 amino acids. CDR3 nucleotides: TGTGCCAGCTCCCCGATAAAAACAGGAAGCTCTGGGGCCAACGTCCTGACTTTC. Protein: CASSPIKTGSSGANVLTF.

The rearrangement links TRBV28 to TRBJ1-2, with no clear D. This CDR3 comprises 13 residues. CDR1 is MDHEN, CDR2 SYDVKM, per germline. V lost 5 bases and J lost 8, with 15 bases in between. The CDR3 coding sequence is TGTGCCAGCAGTGAACCGGGGTCGCGGGGCTACACCTTC. Encoded protein: CASSEPGSRGYTF.

This chain connects TRBV12-3 or TRBV12-4 to TRBJ1-2; a weak D match, TRBD1 (5 bases). V lost 3 bases and J lost 8, with 13 bases in between. The CDR3 covers 13 residues. The CDR3 DNA sequence: TGTGCCAGCAGTTTCGCAGGGATGGAGGGCTACACCTTC. This gives the protein CASSFAGMEGYTF.

V is TRBV11-2 and J is TRBJ2-1, with 11 positions matching TRBD2. Germline trimming cut 4 bases from V and 8 bases from J; bases unmatched to any gene: 10. The CDR3 has 16 amino acids. Germline values: CDR1 SGHAT, CDR2 FQNNGV. CDR3: CASSSTSSGRRDEQFF. CDR3 nucleotide sequence: TGTGCCAGCAGCTCAACTTCTAGCGGGAGGCGGGATGAGCAGTTCTTC.

V is TRBV30 and J is TRBJ2-1; TRBD2 matches 7 bases. CDR1 is GTSNPN and CDR2 is SVGIG in the germline V gene (reference sequence). This CDR3 has 12 residues. The V and J ends lost 5 bases and 7 bases, in that order; junction bases with no gene match: 5. In DNA, the CDR3 is TGTGCCTGGGGACTAGATTTGAATGAGCAGTTCTTC. It encodes CAWGLDLNEQFF.

V is TRBV6-5 and J is TRBJ2-7; 9 bases agree with TRBD2. Germline V lookup: CDR1 MNHEY, CDR2 SVGAGI. Trimming cost V 4 bases and J 0 bases; bases outside gene matches: 7. The CDR3 has 16 amino acids. The CDR3 DNA is TGTGCCAGCAGTTCCCGGACTAGCGAGATCTCCTACGAGCAGTACTTC. Protein sequence: CASSSRTSEISYEQYF.

CDR3 amino acids: CSASSGAATGELFF. CDR3 DNA: TGCAGTGCTAGTTCAGGGGCGGCCACCGGGGAGCTGTTTTTT. The chain links TRBV20-1 to TRBJ2-2; D may be TRBD1 (6 bases). V shed 3 bases and J shed 4 bases, with 12 bases lying between them. The CDR3 is 14 residues long. Germline CDR1 reads DFQATT; CDR2 reads SNEGSKA (reference sequence).

V usage is TRBV5-6 and J usage is TRBJ2-7; D might be TRBD2 (5 bases). V lost 0 bases and J lost 3, with 10 bases in between. The length of the CDR3 is 14 residues. Germline V lookup: CDR1 SGHDT, CDR2 YYEEEE. For the CDR3, the DNA is TGTGCCAGCAGCTTGGGGGGAGAGGTCTACGAGCAGTACTTC. It encodes CASSLGGEVYEQYF.

The chain recombines TRBV10-3 with TRBJ1-6, with D possibly matching TRBD1 (5 bases). There are 14 residues in the CDR3. Trimming removed 5 bases at V and 12 bases at J, with 17 bases between. Germline V lookup: CDR1 ENHRY, CDR2 SYGVKD. The DNA of the CDR3 is TGTGCCATCAGTCGGAATGGGGGGGAGGAACCCCTCCACTTT. It encodes CAISRNGGEEPLHF.

V and J are TRBV18 and TRBJ1-2; maybe TRBD1 (5 bases). V lost 3 bases and J 1 base, leaving 9 bases between the germline ends. Germline-derived CDR1 and CDR2 are KGHSH and LQKENI. This CDR3 is built from 14 residues. The CDR3: CASSPGGNNYGYTF. CDR3 nucleotides: TGTGCCAGCTCACCCGGGGGGAATAACTATGGCTACACCTTC. The entire variable domain, with the rest obtained from reference TRBV18 and TRBJ1-2, is as follows: NAGVMQNPRHLVRRRGQEARLRCSPMKGHSHVYWYRQLPEEGLKFMVYLQKENIIDESGMPKERFSAEFPKEGPSILRIQQVVRGDSAAYFCASSPGGNNYGYTFGSGTRLTVV.

This chain connects TRBV24-1 to TRBJ1-2; the D is unclear. Trimming removed 2 bases from V and 4 bases from J, with 7 bases in between. CDR1 is KGHDR and CDR2 is SFDVKD in the germline V gene. CDR3 length: 13 amino acids. The CDR3 loop is CATSDSISYGYTF. Here the CDR3 DNA reads TGTGCCACCAGTGATTCCATTTCCTATGGCTACACCTTC.

This chain uses TRBV13 with TRBJ2-5; TRBD2 matches 7 bases. The CDR3 extends over 15 amino acids. V dropped 5 bases and J dropped 4; count of bases not matched to a gene: 10. Germline CDR1 is PRHDT and CDR2 is FYEKMQ (reference sequence). The CDR3 region has the DNA TGTGCCAGCAGCCAGGGCGGGGGTGTGGGAGAGACCCAGTACTTC. Protein: CASSQGGGVGETQYF.

This rearrangement joins TRBV4-3 to TRBJ2-1; no firm D call. The CDR3 loop spans 14 amino acids. Germline V gene sequence: CDR1 LGHNA, CDR2 YSLEER. V was cut by 0 bases and J by 4 bases, with 7 bases left in between. In DNA, the CDR3 is TGCGCCAGCAGCCAAGATTTGGCTTACAATGAGCAGTTCTTC. It encodes CASSQDLAYNEQFF.